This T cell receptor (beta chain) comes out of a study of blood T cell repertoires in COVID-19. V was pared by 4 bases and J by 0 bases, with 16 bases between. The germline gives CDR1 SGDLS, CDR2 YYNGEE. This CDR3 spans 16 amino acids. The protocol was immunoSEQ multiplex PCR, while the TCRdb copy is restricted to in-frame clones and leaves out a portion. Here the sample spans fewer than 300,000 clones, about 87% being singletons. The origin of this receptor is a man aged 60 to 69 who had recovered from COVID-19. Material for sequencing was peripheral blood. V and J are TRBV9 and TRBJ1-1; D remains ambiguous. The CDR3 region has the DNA TGTGCCAGCAGCCCCCTTGCGAGACAATTGAACACTGAAGCTTTCTTT. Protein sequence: CASSPLARQLNTEAFF.